The 17 T cell receptor beta chains reported below all come from one sample, sequenced in a study of blood T cell repertoires in COVID-19. Generated by immunoSEQ multiplex PCR, the TCRdb table keeps only in-frame clones and is missing some. The data hold about 200,000 clones, with about 85% observed a single time. Specimen: peripheral blood. The receptors were sampled from a woman of 80 years or more with acute or convalescent COVID-19.

The chain couples TRBV18 to TRBJ1-4, with TRBD1 identical over 8 bases. The CDR3 loop spans 16 amino acids. Germline assignment: CDR1 KGHSH and CDR2 LQKENI. The trim removed 6 bases at V and 7 bases at J, leaving 13 bases unmatched. The CDR3 nucleotides read TGTGCCAGCTCTCTAAGCTTGACAGGGGCAGGTGAAAAACTGTTTTTT. It is translated as CASSLSLTGAGEKLFF.

J is TRBJ2-4 and V is TRBV19; unclear D gene. V dropped 6 bases and J dropped 3 bases, with 12 bases sitting between them. Germline V gene data show CDR1 as LNHDA and CDR2 as SQIVND (reference sequence). This CDR3 comprises 14 residues. The DNA of the CDR3 is TGTGCCAGTAGCCCAAGCCCGGGCAAAAACATTCAGTACTTC. Translating it yields CASSPSPGKNIQYF.

J is TRBJ2-1 and V is TRBV5-1; 10 bases map to TRBD2. Germline CDR1 reads SGHRS; CDR2 reads YFSETQ. There are 16 residues in the CDR3. V lost 3 bases to trimming and J lost 0 bases; unmatched junction nucleotides: 3. CDR3 nucleotides: TGCGCCAGCAGCTCCTCTAGCGGGAGCTCCTACAATGAGCAGTTCTTC. This sequence encodes CASSSSSGSSYNEQFF.

The rearrangement joins TRBV7-2 to TRBJ2-6, with D perhaps TRBD2 (5 bases). There are 16 residues in the CDR3. The germline CDR1 and CDR2 sequences are SGHTA and FQGNSA. The V gene lost 5 bases and the J gene lost 0 bases, with 11 bases spanning the gap. The CDR3 DNA sequence: TGTGCCAGCAGCCCGGAGGTCTACTCTGGGGCCAACGTCCTGACTTTC. As protein: CASSPEVYSGANVLTF.

Points on this clone: The identical CDR3 is also encoded by other nucleotide sequences in the sample. V and J are TRBV18 and TRBJ2-2, with D perhaps TRBD1 (6 bases). The CDR3 covers 14 residues. V was shortened by 3 bases and J by 1 base, with 6 bases between the two germline ends. Germline assignment: CDR1 KGHSH and CDR2 LQKENI. The CDR3 protein is CASSPGQNTGELFF. The CDR3 nucleotides are TGTGCCAGCTCACCGGGACAGAACACCGGGGAGCTGTTTTTT.

The J gene is TRBJ1-6, the V gene TRBV18; D perhaps matches TRBD1 (5 bases). V was trimmed by 5 bases and J by 7 bases, leaving 12 bases between them. CDR3 length: 14 amino acids. CDR1 and CDR2 (germline): KGHSH, LQKENI. CDR3 nucleotide sequence: TGTGCCAGCTCAGGCGGGACGGCAAATTCACCCCTCCACTTT. Its translation is CASSGGTANSPLHF.

The chain uses TRBV11-3 and TRBJ2-7, with 7 positions matching TRBD1. The V gene's germline CDR1 is SGHNT and CDR2 YENEEA. The CDR3 covers 14 residues. Germline trimming cut 5 bases from V and 4 bases from J; bases unmatched to any gene: 8. The CDR3 DNA reads as TGTGCCAGCAGCGCCAGGACAGGAAATTACGAGCAGTACTTC. Residues: CASSARTGNYEQYF.

This sequence joins TRBV7-9 and TRBJ1-4; a possible D gene is TRBD1 (5 bases). CDR3 size: 14 residues. Germline V gives CDR1 SEHNR, CDR2 FQNEAQ (reference sequence). V was shortened by 0 bases and J by 10 bases, with 12 bases between the two germline ends. The CDR3 loop reads CASSLAAWGGKLFF. CDR3 DNA: TGTGCCAGCAGCTTAGCGGCCTGGGGGGGAAAACTGTTTTTT.

V usage is TRBV18 and J usage is TRBJ1-5; possibly TRBD1 for D (6 bases). This CDR3 spans 14 amino acids. Trimming took off 5 bases at V and 4 bases at J, with 12 bases between the two ends. Germline lookup yields CDR1 KGHSH and CDR2 LQKENI. DNA for the CDR3: TGTGCCAGCTCATTGGACAGCCTAAATCAGCCCCAGCATTTT. Protein: CASSLDSLNQPQHF.

CDR3 nucleotides: TGTGCCAGCAGCGCTAGTGGTCCAGAGAACACTGAAGCTTTCTTT. Amino acids: CASSASGPENTEAFF. This chain links TRBV2 with TRBJ1-1, with D uncertain. Germline CDR1 reads SNHLY; CDR2 reads FYNNEI. This CDR3 has 15 amino acids. Trimming pared 6 bases from V and 1 base from J, leaving 15 bases between.

V is TRBV28 and J is TRBJ1-1; D remains unclear. CDR1 and CDR2 from the germline V gene are MDHEN and SYDVKM. The CDR3 has 14 residues. Trimming took 7 bases from V and 0 from J, leaving 12 bases between them. CDR3 sequence reads: CASILTRVNTEAFF. The CDR3 DNA reads as TGTGCCAGCATCCTCACTCGGGTGAACACTGAAGCTTTCTTT.

This chain connects TRBV11-3 to TRBJ2-7, with TRBD2 identical over 7 bases. V shed 5 bases and J 5 bases; nucleotides not matched to a gene: 6. The CDR3 has 13 residues. Per the germline V gene, CDR1 is SGHNT and CDR2 is YENEEA. CDR3 sequence reads: CASSLRGVDEQYF. CDR3 coding DNA: TGTGCCAGCAGCCTACGGGGGGTGGACGAGCAGTACTTC.

This clone has just one count. The rearrangement uses TRBV5-1 and TRBJ2-1, with D tentatively TRBD1 (6 bases). Germline V gene data show CDR1 as SGHRS and CDR2 as YFSETQ. This CDR3 contains 19 residues. V lost 4 bases and J lost 8, with 31 bases in between. CDR3 in amino acids: CASSAPQGSSGQRWDEQFF. The CDR3 bases are TGCGCCAGCAGCGCACCTCAGGGGTCCAGCGGCCAACGGTGGGATGAGCAGTTCTTC.

The chain employs TRBV18 and TRBJ2-3; 7 positions agree with TRBD2. The CDR3 totals 14 residues. Per the germline V gene, CDR1 is KGHSH and CDR2 is LQKENI. The V gene end was trimmed by 3 bases and the J gene end by 6 bases; junction bases not matched to a gene: 6. CDR3 bases: TGTGCCAGCTCACCGAGCGGGGTATTGGATACGCAGTATTTT. It translates to CASSPSGVLDTQYF.

CDR3 sequence reads: CASSAALGLAGADTQYF. The CDR3 DNA reads as TGTGCCAGTAGCGCGGCGCTGGGGCTAGCGGGAGCAGATACGCAGTATTTT. The gene calls are TRBV19 and TRBJ2-3; TRBD2 matches 10 bases. V was clipped by 6 bases and J by 4 bases; unmatched bases: 13. CDR3 length: 17 residues. CDR1 LNHDA and CDR2 SQIVND come from the germline V gene (reference sequence).

The chain links TRBV4-3 to TRBJ2-7; TRBD2 aligns across 11 bases. The V segment lost 2 bases and the J segment 6 bases; nucleotides outside the gene matches: 3. Germline V CDR1 and CDR2: LGHNA, YSLEER. This CDR3 is built from 14 residues. The CDR3 region is CASSQSLAGGEQYF. CDR3 nucleotide sequence: TGCGCCAGCAGCCAAAGTCTAGCGGGGGGCGAGCAGTACTTC.

For this clone: Germline and junction disagree at one end, which may indicate a read error. The genes are TRBV7-3 and TRBJ1-6, with 10 bases that match TRBD1. CDR1 and CDR2 (germline): SGHTA, FQGTGA. The CDR3 is made up of 16 amino acids. The CDR3 sequence: CASSLTPGQGNSPLHF. The CDR3 nucleotides read TGTGCCAGCAGTTTAACGCCGGGACAGGGGAATTCACCCCTCCACTTT.